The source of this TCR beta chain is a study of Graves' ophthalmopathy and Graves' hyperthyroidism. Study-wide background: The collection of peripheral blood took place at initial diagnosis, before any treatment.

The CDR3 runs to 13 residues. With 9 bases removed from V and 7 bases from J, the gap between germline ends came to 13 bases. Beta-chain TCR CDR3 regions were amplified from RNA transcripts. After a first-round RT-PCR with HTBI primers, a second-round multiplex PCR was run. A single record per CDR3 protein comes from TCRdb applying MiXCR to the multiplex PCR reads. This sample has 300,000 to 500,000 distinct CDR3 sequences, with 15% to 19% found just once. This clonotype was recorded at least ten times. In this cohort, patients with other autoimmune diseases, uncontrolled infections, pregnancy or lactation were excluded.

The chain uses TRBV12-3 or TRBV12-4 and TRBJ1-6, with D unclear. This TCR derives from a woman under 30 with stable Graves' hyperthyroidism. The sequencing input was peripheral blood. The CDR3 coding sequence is TGTGCCAGTGGGGTGGGAGGGAATTCACCCCTCCACTTT. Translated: CASGVGGNSPLHF.